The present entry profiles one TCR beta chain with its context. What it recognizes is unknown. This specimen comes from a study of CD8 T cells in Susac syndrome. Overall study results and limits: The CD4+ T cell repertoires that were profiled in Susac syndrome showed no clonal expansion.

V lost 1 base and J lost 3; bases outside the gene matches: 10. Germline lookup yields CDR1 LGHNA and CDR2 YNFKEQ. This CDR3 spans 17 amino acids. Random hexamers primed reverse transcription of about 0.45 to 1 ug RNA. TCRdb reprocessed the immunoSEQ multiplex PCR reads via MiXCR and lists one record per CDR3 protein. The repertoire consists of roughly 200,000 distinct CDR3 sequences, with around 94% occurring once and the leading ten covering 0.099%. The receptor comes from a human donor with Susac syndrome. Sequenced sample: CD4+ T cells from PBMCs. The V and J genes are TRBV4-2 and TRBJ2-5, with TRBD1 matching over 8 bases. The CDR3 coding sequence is TGTGCCAGCAGCCAAGGGGGTAGGACAGGGCGGGAAGAGACCCAGTACTTC. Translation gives CASSQGGRTGREETQYF.